The 21 T cell receptor beta chains listed next were all sequenced from one sample in a study of OX40 agonist ivuxolimab in advanced cancers. Clones were read by immunoSEQ multiplex PCR, and TCRdb kept only the in-frame ones, dropping some. The sample includes tens of thousands of clones, about 85% of them seen just once. The sequenced sample was CD4+ or CD8+ T cells sorted from blood, obtained in a trial of the OX40 agonist ivuxolimab. These receptors all stem from an adult with an advanced solid tumor such as melanoma, head and neck, liver or kidney cancer.

This clone showed up just a few times. This chain links TRBV7-2 with TRBJ2-7; TRBD2 is a possible D gene (6 bases). The CDR3 runs to 15 residues. V lost 1 base, J lost 4 bases, and 14 bases lay in between. From germline, CDR1 is SGHTA and CDR2 FQGNSA. The CDR3 DNA follows: TGTGCCAGCAGCTTAGGGCGGGCCCGGGGGTACGAGCAGTACTTC. It specifies CASSLGRARGYEQYF.

The chain has TRBV4-1 and TRBJ1-5; D possibly corresponds to TRBD1 (6 bases). Trimming left V 6 bases short and J 0 bases short, with 15 bases between. The germline gives CDR1 MGHRA, CDR2 YSYEKL. The CDR3 has 16 amino acids. CDR3 region: CASSAGTRNSNQPQHF. The DNA for the CDR3 is TGCGCCAGCAGTGCCGGGACAAGGAATAGCAATCAGCCCCAGCATTTT.

CDR3 in amino acids: CASSPLAGSSYEQYF. CDR3 DNA: TGTGCCAGCTCACCATTAGCGGGGAGCTCCTACGAGCAGTACTTC. The chain uses TRBV18 and TRBJ2-7; the match to TRBD2 covers 8 bases. This CDR3 region has 15 residues. Germline V gene sequence: CDR1 KGHSH, CDR2 LQKENI. The V segment lost 2 bases and the J segment 0 bases; nucleotides outside the gene matches: 3.

The V gene is TRBV10-1, the J gene TRBJ2-1; 13 nucleotides align to TRBD2. The germline gives CDR1 WNHNN, CDR2 SYGVQD (reference sequence). V dropped 6 bases and J dropped 0; count of bases not matched to a gene: 8. The CDR3 extends over 18 amino acids. The CDR3 DNA reads TGCGCCAGCAGCGAGGGACTAGCGGGGATTAACTCCTACAATGAGCAGTTCTTC. It yields the protein CASSEGLAGINSYNEQFF.

V gene TRBV5-1 combines with J gene TRBJ2-3; TRBD2 matches at 13 bases. Germline CDR1 reads SGHRS; CDR2 reads YFSETQ. The CDR3 spans 16 residues. Unmatched junction bases numbered 4, after V lost 0 bases and J lost 6 bases. The CDR3 bases are TGCGCCAGCAGCTTGGGGACTAGCGGGAGAGGGGATACGCAGTATTTT. It codes for CASSLGTSGRGDTQYF.

By share, this clone counts as medium-sized. V gene TRBV6-4 combines with J gene TRBJ2-7; D possibly corresponds to TRBD1 (7 bases). Germline CDR1 MRHNA, CDR2 SNTAGT. Trimming shortened V by 2 bases and J by 0 bases, and 20 bases separated the two germline ends. This CDR3 is 18 amino acids long. In DNA form, the CDR3 reads TGTGCCAGCAGTGACGGCGGGACAGAGCGTAGGAGCTCCTACGAGCAGTACTTC. This gives the protein CASSDGGTERRSSYEQYF.

This chain links TRBV9 with TRBJ1-1; 8 positions agree with TRBD1. V was clipped by 2 bases and J by 4 bases; unmatched bases: 4. Per germline, CDR1 SGDLS and CDR2 YYNGEE. This CDR3 is built from 14 residues. The CDR3 is CASSVGQGSTEAFF. The CDR3 nucleotides are TGTGCCAGCAGCGTCGGACAGGGAAGCACTGAAGCTTTCTTT.

The V gene is TRBV6-5, the J gene TRBJ1-3; D remains ambiguous. CDR1 and CDR2 (germline): MNHEY, SVGAGI. V lost 10 bases to trimming and J lost 2 bases, with 6 bases between them. This CDR3 has 11 residues. The CDR3 bases are TGTGCCACCAAAACTGGAAACACCATATATTTT. Encoded protein: CATKTGNTIYF.

The chain links TRBV15 to TRBJ2-1; D call uncertain. Germline-derived CDR1 and CDR2 are LNHNV and YYDKDF (reference sequence). Trimming took 2 bases from V and 2 from J, leaving 13 bases between them. The CDR3 covers 16 residues. The CDR3 sequence is CATSRTPAVTYNEQFF. CDR3 in DNA: TGTGCCACCAGCAGAACGCCGGCAGTCACCTACAATGAGCAGTTCTTC. Looking up the rest from reference TRBV15 and TRBJ2-1 gives the full variable domain: DAMVIQNPRYQVTQFGKPVTLSCSQTLNHNVMYWYQQKSSQAPKLLFHYYDKDFNNEADTPDNFQSRRPNTSFCFLDIRSPGLGDTAMYLCATSRTPAVTYNEQFFGPGTRLTVL.

The chain has TRBV28 and TRBJ2-6, with 7 bases fitting TRBD1. The germline V gene encodes CDR1 MDHEN and CDR2 SYDVKM. V gave up 4 bases and J gave up 0 bases; unmatched junction bases: 6. The CDR3 has 17 residues. The chain's CDR3 is CASSYGQALSGANVLTF. DNA for the CDR3: TGTGCCAGCAGTTACGGACAGGCGCTCTCTGGGGCCAACGTCCTGACTTTC.

J is TRBJ2-7 and V is TRBV25-1; 7 nucleotides line up with TRBD2. The CDR3 length is 15 residues. Germline-derived CDR1 and CDR2 are MGHDK and SYGVNS. Unmatched junction bases numbered 10, after V lost 4 bases and J lost 4 bases. In DNA, the CDR3 is TGTGCCAGCAGTGTTTCAGTGGGAGGGCGGTACGAGCAGTACTTC. Amino acids: CASSVSVGGRYEQYF.

The rearrangement joins TRBV18 to TRBJ1-1, with D unresolved. Trimming cost V 3 bases and J 4 bases, with 6 bases left between them. The length of the CDR3 is 12 residues. CDR1 is KGHSH, CDR2 LQKENI, per germline. CDR3 sequence (DNA): TGTGCCAGCTCACCTGGGTTCACTGAAGCTTTCTTT. Residues: CASSPGFTEAFF.

The genes are TRBV15 and TRBJ1-1, with a weak D call TRBD1 (6 bases). The V and J ends lost 2 bases and 4 bases respectively, with 11 bases between them. This CDR3 is built from 14 residues. Germline V gives CDR1 LNHNV, CDR2 YYDKDF (reference sequence). CDR3 sequence: CATSRSRGGTEAFF. CDR3 bases: TGTGCCACCAGCAGAAGCAGGGGAGGCACTGAAGCTTTCTTT.

V is TRBV28 and J is TRBJ1-1; a possible D gene is TRBD1 (6 bases). The CDR3 has 13 residues. CDR1 is MDHEN, CDR2 SYDVKM, per germline. Trimming took off 7 bases at V and 8 bases at J, with 17 bases between the two ends. This chain's CDR3 is CASKHGGPLEAFF. Written as DNA, the CDR3 is TGTGCCAGCAAGCATGGGGGGCCCTTAGAAGCTTTCTTT. The whole variable domain, filled in from reference TRBV28 and TRBJ1-1, reads DVKVTQSSRYLVKRTGEKVFLECVQDMDHENMFWYRQDPGLGLRLIYFSYDVKMKEKGDIPEGYSVSREKKERFSLILESASTNQTSMYLCASKHGGPLEAFFGQGTRLTVV.

J is TRBJ2-7 and V is TRBV11-2, with TRBD2 matching over 8 bases. From germline, CDR1 is SGHAT and CDR2 FQNNGV. The CDR3 consists of 15 residues. With 5 bases clipped from V and 0 bases from J, the junction kept 6 bases outside the gene matches. In DNA form, the CDR3 reads TGTGCCAGCAGCCCGGGGGGGGGTTTCTCCTACGAGCAGTACTTC. It yields the protein CASSPGGGFSYEQYF.

The genes are TRBV27 and TRBJ1-1; D remains unclear. The CDR3 runs to 13 residues. Germline loops: CDR1 MNHEY, CDR2 SMNVEV (reference sequence). Trimming took 3 bases from V and 3 from J, leaving 8 bases between them. The CDR3: CASSLSPDTEAFF. Written as DNA, the CDR3 is TGTGCCAGCAGTTTGAGTCCCGACACTGAAGCTTTCTTT.

The V and J genes are TRBV29-1 and TRBJ1-1, with D hard to call. The V end lost 3 bases, the J end lost 1 base, and 12 bases lay between the germline ends. CDR1 is SQVTM, CDR2 ANQGSEA, per germline. The CDR3 is made up of 14 amino acids. This chain's CDR3 is CSVDTGHKNTEAFF. CDR3 coding DNA: TGCAGCGTTGATACCGGGCACAAGAACACTGAAGCTTTCTTT.

The chain has TRBV5-6 and TRBJ2-1; no firm D call. This CDR3 spans 13 amino acids. Trimming removed 3 bases from V and 2 bases from J, with 6 bases in between. From germline, CDR1 is SGHDT and CDR2 YYEEEE. The CDR3 region is CASSSGPYNEQFF. Here the CDR3 DNA reads TGTGCCAGCAGCTCGGGCCCCTACAATGAGCAGTTCTTC. Drawing the rest from reference TRBV5-6 and TRBJ2-1, the complete variable domain is DAGVTQSPTHLIKTRGQQVTLRCSPKSGHDTVSWYQQALGQGPQFIFQYYEEEERQRGNFPDRFSGHQFPNYSSELNVNALLLGDSALYLCASSSGPYNEQFFGPGTRLTVL.

The chain's CDR3 is CASSLQGVGANVLTF. In DNA form, the CDR3 reads TGCGCCAGCAGTTTACAGGGGGTTGGGGCCAACGTCCTGACTTTC. This chain connects TRBV5-1 to TRBJ2-6; 8 positions agree with TRBD1. The V segment lost 5 bases and the J segment 3 bases; nucleotides outside the gene matches: 4. This CDR3 region has 15 residues. Per the germline V gene, CDR1 is SGHRS and CDR2 is YFSETQ.

The chain has TRBV6-1 and TRBJ2-1; D is perhaps TRBD2 (6 bases). The CDR3 runs 13 residues. Germline V gives CDR1 MNHNS, CDR2 SASEGT. V was cut by 3 bases and J by 5 bases, with 8 bases left in between. CDR3 nucleotides: TGTGCCAGCAGTGATGAGCGGGACAATGAGCAGTTCTTC. Translation: CASSDERDNEQFF.

CDR3 residues: CASSLVFLGNMNTEAFF. Here the CDR3 DNA reads TGTGCCAGCAGCTTAGTGTTTTTGGGAAACATGAACACTGAAGCTTTCTTT. The V call is TRBV7-6, the J call TRBJ1-1; D ambiguous. V was pared by 1 base and J by 0 bases, with 15 bases between. Germline V gene lookup returns CDR1 SGHVS and CDR2 FNYEAQ. This CDR3 is built from 17 residues.